These T cell receptor beta chains were read from a single sample in a study of cytomegalovirus exposure and HLA in healthy donors. Data came from immunoSEQ multiplex PCR; TCRdb stores just in-frame clones and leaves some out. This sample has 95,000 to 120,000 clones; about 77% occur once, and the top ten carry approximately 5%. The sample was PBMCs. These receptors were obtained from a woman aged 25 to 39 in good health and CMV-seropositive. Each CDR3 is given with its conserved first and last residue. The order of the fields is D gene, clone size, V gene, J gene, CDR3 DNA, CDR3 protein. A D gene is named only where the DNA matches it firmly. Expanded clones get a size class; other rows say once, few or many, or leave the size out.

TRBD2,.,TRBV5-4,TRBJ2-7,TGTGCCAGCAGCTCGACTAGCGGGAGTACGAACGAGCAGTACTTC,CASSSTSGSTNEQYF
TRBD2,.,TRBV14,TRBJ2-5,TGTGCCAGCAGCCAAGGAGCGGGACTGAAAGAGACCCAGTACTTC,CASSQGAGLKETQYF
TRBD1,few,TRBV19,TRBJ1-1,TGTGCCGCACGGGACAGGGGGAACACTGAAGCTTTCTTT,CAARDRGNTEAFF
.,.,TRBV5-6,TRBJ1-1,TGTGCCAGCAGCTGGGGGGACCGAAACACTGAAGCTTTCTTT,CASSWGDRNTEAFF
.,.,TRBV30,TRBJ2-1,TGTGCCGGAGATTATAGCTCCTACAATGAGCAGTTCTTC,CAGDYSSYNEQFF
TRBD2,.,TRBV7-8,TRBJ2-3,TGTGCCAGCAGCCCGAGGACTAGCGGGAGTCCAGATACGCAGTATTTT,CASSPRTSGSPDTQYF
.,.,TRBV6-1,TRBJ1-1,TGTGCCAGCAGTTCCGATCCCGGGGGCACTGAAGCTTTCTTT,CASSSDPGGTEAFF
.,.,TRBV5-1,TRBJ1-1,TGCGCCAGCAGCGCCACCACTGACCGGAGGGGCGCTGAAGCTTTCTTT,CASSATTDRRGAEAFF
.,.,TRBV19,TRBJ1-1,TGTGCCAGTAATTCCCGACAGTCGAACACTGAAGCTTTCTTT,CASNSRQSNTEAFF
.,.,TRBV29-1,TRBJ1-3,TGCAGCGTTGAGGGACAACGCTCTGGAAACACCATATATTTT,CSVEGQRSGNTIYF
.,.,TRBV6-6,TRBJ1-2,TGTGCCAGCAGGCCAATCGACGGACTCTTCTATGGCTACACCTTC,CASRPIDGLFYGYTF
.,.,TRBV19,TRBJ1-1,TGTGCCAGTAGTATTTCAGGGGCTGGCACTGAAGCTTTCTTT,CASSISGAGTEAFF
TRBD1,once,TRBV30,TRBJ2-5,TGTGCCTGGAGTACGGGACAGTCCCAAGAGACCCAGTACTTC,CAWSTGQSQETQYF
TRBD1,.,TRBV19,TRBJ2-3,TGTGCCACCCACGGGACAGGGTCATCAGATACGCAGTATTTT,CATHGTGSSDTQYF
.,.,TRBV7-8,TRBJ1-1,TGTGCCAGCAGCTTAGAGGATATGCGCTTTTCTAAGGGGATGAACACTGAAGCTTTCTTT,CASSLEDMRFSKGMNTEAFF
TRBD1,.,TRBV5-4,TRBJ1-1,TGTGCCAGCAGACCGTGGACAGGGGGCGAGACTGAAGCTTTCTTT,CASRPWTGGETEAFF
.,few,TRBV5-4,TRBJ2-3,TGTGCCAGCAGCTTGAAGGCAGGGAGCACAGATACGCAGTATTTT,CASSLKAGSTDTQYF
TRBD1,.,TRBV29-1,TRBJ2-3,TGCAGCGTGGACAGGGCCATGGATACGCAGTATTTT,CSVDRAMDTQYF
.,.,TRBV7-9,TRBJ2-5,TGTGCCAGCAGCTTACGAGCAGAGACCCAGTACTTC,CASSLRAETQYF
TRBD1,.,TRBV4-1,TRBJ1-2,TGCGCCAGCAGCCAAAGACAGGGGGGTTGGTATGGCTACACCTTC,CASSQRQGGWYGYTF
.,.,TRBV6-5,TRBJ2-7,TGTGCCAGCAGTGCGTCCGGAGCCTACGAGCAGTACTTC,CASSASGAYEQYF
.,few,TRBV19,TRBJ1-3,TGTGCCAGTAGTATTCAGGCCTCCTCTGGAAACACCATATATTTT,CASSIQASSGNTIYF
TRBD1,few,TRBV5-6,TRBJ2-3,TGTGCCAGCAGGTGGACAGGAGGCACAGATACGCAGTATTTT,CASRWTGGTDTQYF
TRBD1,.,TRBV5-1,TRBJ2-7,TGCGCCAGCAGCTTCCTCAAAACGGGACAGGTTCCTTACGAGCAGTACTTC,CASSFLKTGQVPYEQYF
TRBD1,.,TRBV27,TRBJ2-3,TGTGCCAGCAGTCTGGACAGGGTCGCAGATACGCAGTATTTT,CASSLDRVADTQYF
.,.,TRBV11-3,TRBJ1-1,TGTGCCAGCAGCCCCCCTTTGCGGTGGGCTGAAGCTTTCTTT,CASSPPLRWAEAFF
.,.,TRBV2,TRBJ2-6,TGTGCCAGCAAGCAGGGCTCTGGGGCCAACGTCCTGACTTTC,CASKQGSGANVLTF
.,.,TRBV25-1,TRBJ1-4,TGTGCCAGCAGGTTAGGTGGAGGGAATGAAAAACTGTTTTTT,CASRLGGGNEKLFF
.,.,TRBV19,TRBJ2-1,TGTGCCAGTAGTACAGGACAGAAGACCAATGAGCAGTTCTTC,CASSTGQKTNEQFF
TRBD2,.,TRBV6-4,TRBJ2-1,TGTGCCAGCAGTGTAGCGGGCCCTGGCGATGAGCAGTTCTTC,CASSVAGPGDEQFF
.,few,TRBV6-6,TRBJ1-1,TGTGCCAGCAGTTACTCGGGGAGCACTGAAGCTTTCTTT,CASSYSGSTEAFF
TRBD2,.,TRBV2,TRBJ2-7,TGTGCCACCCTGACTAGCGACTACGAGCAGTACTTC,CATLTSDYEQYF
.,.,TRBV9,TRBJ2-7,TGTGCCAGCAGCGCCGGACCTAAGGGGGACTACGAGCAGTACTTC,CASSAGPKGDYEQYF
TRBD2,.,TRBV5-1,TRBJ2-1,TGCGCCAGCAGCTTGATGAGCGGGAGTGTCAATGAGCAGTTCTTC,CASSLMSGSVNEQFF
.,.,TRBV6-1,TRBJ1-2,TGTGCCAGCAGTAAGGGTTTGGGGGGAGGTCGTGGCTACACCTTC,CASSKGLGGGRGYTF
TRBD1,.,TRBV27,TRBJ2-6,TGTGCCAGCAGTTTTCGGACAGGGAGTCTAAGTGGGGCCAACGTCCTGACTTTC,CASSFRTGSLSGANVLTF
.,.,TRBV6-5,TRBJ2-3,TGTGCCAGCAGTTACCTTATCACAGATACGCAGTATTTT,CASSYLITDTQYF